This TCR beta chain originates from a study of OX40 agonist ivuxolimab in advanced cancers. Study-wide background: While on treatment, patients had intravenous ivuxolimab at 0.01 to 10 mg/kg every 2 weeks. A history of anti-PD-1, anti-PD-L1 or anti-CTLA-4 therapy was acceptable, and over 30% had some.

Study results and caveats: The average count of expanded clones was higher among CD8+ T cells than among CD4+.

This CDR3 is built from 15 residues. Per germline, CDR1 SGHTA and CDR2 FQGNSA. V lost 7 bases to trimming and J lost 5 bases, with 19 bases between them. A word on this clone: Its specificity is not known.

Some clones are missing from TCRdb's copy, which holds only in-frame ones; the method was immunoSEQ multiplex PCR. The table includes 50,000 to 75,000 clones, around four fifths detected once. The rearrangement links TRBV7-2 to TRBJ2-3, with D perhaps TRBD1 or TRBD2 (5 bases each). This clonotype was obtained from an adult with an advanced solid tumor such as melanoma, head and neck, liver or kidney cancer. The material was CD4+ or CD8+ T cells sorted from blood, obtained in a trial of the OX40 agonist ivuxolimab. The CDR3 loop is CASTQNGGYLDTQYF. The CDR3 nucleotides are TGTGCCAGCACCCAGAATGGGGGTTATCTAGATACGCAGTATTTT.